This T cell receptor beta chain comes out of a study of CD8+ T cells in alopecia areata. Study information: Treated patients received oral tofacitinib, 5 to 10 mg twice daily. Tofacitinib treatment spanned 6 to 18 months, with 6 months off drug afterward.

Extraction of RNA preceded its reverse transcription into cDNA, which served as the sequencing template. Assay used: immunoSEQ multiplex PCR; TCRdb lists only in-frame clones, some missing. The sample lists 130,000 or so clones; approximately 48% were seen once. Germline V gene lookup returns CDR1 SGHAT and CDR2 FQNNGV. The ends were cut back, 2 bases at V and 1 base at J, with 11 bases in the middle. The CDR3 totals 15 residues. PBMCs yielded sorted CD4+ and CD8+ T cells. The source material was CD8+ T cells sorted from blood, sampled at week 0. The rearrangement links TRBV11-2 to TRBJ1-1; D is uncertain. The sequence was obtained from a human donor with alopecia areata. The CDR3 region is CASSLSRRPNTEAFF. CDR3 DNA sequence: TGTGCCAGCAGCTTATCGAGGCGACCGAACACTGAAGCTTTCTTT.